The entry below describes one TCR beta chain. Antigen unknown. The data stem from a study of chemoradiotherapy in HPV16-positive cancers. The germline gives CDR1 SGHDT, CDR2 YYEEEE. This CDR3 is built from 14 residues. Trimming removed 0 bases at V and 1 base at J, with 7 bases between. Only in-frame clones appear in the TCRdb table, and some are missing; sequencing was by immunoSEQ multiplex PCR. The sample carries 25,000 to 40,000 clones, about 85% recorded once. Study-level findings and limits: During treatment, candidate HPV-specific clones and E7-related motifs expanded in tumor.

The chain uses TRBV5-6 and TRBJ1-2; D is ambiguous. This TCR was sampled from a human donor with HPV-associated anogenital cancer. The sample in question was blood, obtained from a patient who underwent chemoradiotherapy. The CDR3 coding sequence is TGTGCCAGCAGCTTGGGTCAGAATAACTATGGCTACACCTTC. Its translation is CASSLGQNNYGYTF.